A single T cell receptor beta chain is shown here with its context. The antigen it binds to is not known. No much larger clone exists at a distance of one base, and base qualities are not known. The data stem from a study of response to subunit inactivated influenza vaccine (dated by TCRdb to the late 2010s). Notes on the research overall: The study used deep quantitative T cell receptor repertoire profiling to track responses to a trivalent subunit inactivated influenza vaccine. Overall study results and their limits: The authors suggested that each seasonal influenza vaccination may recruit only a limited number of new T cells.

Libraries came from RT-PCR. For sequencing, an Illumina HiSeq 2500 was employed. TCRdb cleaned the public reads at Q25 with fastp, built clones with MiXCR and kept in-frame beta chains. Merged by CDR3 protein, the rows form single entries marked with the most common genes and DNA. The sample table lists around 850,000 distinct CDR3 sequences, 18% of them with a count of one. Of the sample, 11% falls within the top ten clones. V is reduced by 4 bases and J by 4 bases, leaving a spacing of 13 bases between them. There are 15 amino acids in the CDR3, from cysteine to phenylalanine inclusive. Solely the CDR3 DNA is kept, with 45 bases framed from the first base. From a lookup of the germline V gene, CDR1 and CDR2 are SGHTA and FQGNSA.

The receptor chain draws on TRBV7-2 and TRBJ2-2; the D gene remains uncertain. The receptor was derived from a man aged 45-60 years who received an inactivated influenza vaccine. Donor details come from another sample of the same person, matched by shared clones. The source was PBMCs from blood, collected about 5 days after vaccination. CDR3 region: CASSSPPFVTGELFF. The DNA sequence is given as TGTGCCAGCAGCTCCCCCCCCTTTGTCACCGGGGAGCTGTTTTTT.